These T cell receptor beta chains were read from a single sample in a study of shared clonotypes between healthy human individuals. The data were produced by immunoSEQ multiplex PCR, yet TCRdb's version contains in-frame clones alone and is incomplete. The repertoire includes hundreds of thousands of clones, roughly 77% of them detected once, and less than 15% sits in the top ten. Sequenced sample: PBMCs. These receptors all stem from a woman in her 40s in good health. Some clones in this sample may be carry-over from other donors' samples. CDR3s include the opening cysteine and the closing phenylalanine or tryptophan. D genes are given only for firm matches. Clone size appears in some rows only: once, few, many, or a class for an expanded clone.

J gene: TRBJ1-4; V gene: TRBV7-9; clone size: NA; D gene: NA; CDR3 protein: CASGPRWVEKLFF; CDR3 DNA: TGTGCCAGCGGACCGCGGTGGGTTGAAAAACTGTTTTTT
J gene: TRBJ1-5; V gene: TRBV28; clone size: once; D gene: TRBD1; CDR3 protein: CASNAGQGGFQPQHF; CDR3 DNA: TGTGCCAGCAACGCGGGACAGGGGGGATTTCAGCCCCAGCATTTT
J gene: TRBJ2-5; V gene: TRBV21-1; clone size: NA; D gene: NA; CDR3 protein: CASSKAPPSGALETQYF; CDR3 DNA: TGTGCCAGCAGCAAAGCTCCTCCTAGCGGTGCCCTAGAGACCCAGTACTTC
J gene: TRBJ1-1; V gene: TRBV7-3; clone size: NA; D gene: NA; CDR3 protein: CASSTQGGSTEAFF; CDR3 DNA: TGTGCCAGCAGCACCCAGGGTGGTTCCACTGAAGCTTTCTTT
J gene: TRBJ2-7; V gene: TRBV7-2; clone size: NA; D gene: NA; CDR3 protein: CASRSERYEQYF; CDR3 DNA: TGTGCCAGCAGGTCAGAGAGGTACGAGCAGTACTTC
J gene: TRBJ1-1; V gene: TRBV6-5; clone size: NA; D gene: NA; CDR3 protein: CASSRSGDTEAFF; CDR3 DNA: TGTGCCAGCAGTCGATCAGGGGATACTGAAGCTTTCTTT
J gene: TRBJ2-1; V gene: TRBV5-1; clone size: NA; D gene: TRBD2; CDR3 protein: CASSLRLAGGTDNEQFF; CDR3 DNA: TGCGCCAGCAGCTTGAGACTAGCGGGAGGTACCGACAATGAGCAGTTCTTC
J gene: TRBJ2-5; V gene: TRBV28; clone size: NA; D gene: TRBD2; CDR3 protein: CASSPLLAGGQETQYF; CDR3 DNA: TGTGCCAGCAGTCCCCTTCTAGCGGGAGGCCAAGAGACCCAGTACTTC
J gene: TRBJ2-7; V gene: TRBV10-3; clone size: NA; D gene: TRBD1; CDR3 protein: CAIGTEPSYEQYF; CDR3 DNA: TGTGCCATCGGGACAGAACCATCCTACGAGCAGTACTTC
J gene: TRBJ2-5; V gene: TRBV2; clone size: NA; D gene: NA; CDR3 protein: CASSESVQETQYF; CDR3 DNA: TGTGCCAGCAGTGAGAGCGTCCAAGAGACCCAGTACTTC
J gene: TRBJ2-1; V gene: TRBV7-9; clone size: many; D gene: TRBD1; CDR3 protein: CASSPGPGTGVFEQFF; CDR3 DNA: TGTGCCAGCAGCCCGGGGCCCGGGACAGGGGTGTTTGAGCAGTTCTTC
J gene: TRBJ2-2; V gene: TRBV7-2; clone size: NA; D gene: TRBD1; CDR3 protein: CASSFSRTGTTGELFF; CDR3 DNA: TGTGCCAGCAGCTTTTCCCGGACAGGGACCACCGGGGAGCTGTTTTTT
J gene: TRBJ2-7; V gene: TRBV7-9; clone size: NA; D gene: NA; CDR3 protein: CASSPGWQAYEQYF; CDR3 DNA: TGTGCCAGCAGCCCCGGGTGGCAGGCCTACGAGCAGTACTTC
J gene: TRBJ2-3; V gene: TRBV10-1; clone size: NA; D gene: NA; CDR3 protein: CASSERGDTDTQYF; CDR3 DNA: TGCGCCAGCAGTGAGAGGGGAGACACAGATACGCAGTATTTT
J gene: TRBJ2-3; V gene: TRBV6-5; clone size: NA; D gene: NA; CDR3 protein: CASSYSGRSTDTQYF; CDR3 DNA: TGTGCCAGCAGTTACTCTGGGCGGAGCACAGATACGCAGTATTTT
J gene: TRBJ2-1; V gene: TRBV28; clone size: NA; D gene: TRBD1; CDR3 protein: CASRTGGSYNEQFF; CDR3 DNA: TGTGCCAGCAGGACAGGGGGCTCCTACAATGAGCAGTTCTTC
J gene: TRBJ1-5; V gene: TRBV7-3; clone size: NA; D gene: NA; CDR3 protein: CASSLRIGGNQPQHF; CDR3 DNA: TGTGCCAGCAGCTTAAGGATAGGGGGGAATCAGCCCCAGCATTTT
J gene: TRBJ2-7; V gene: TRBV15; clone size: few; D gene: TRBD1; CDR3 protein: CATSRGQGATPGSYEQYF; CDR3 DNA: TGTGCCACCAGCAGGGGACAGGGGGCGACGCCCGGCTCCTACGAGCAGTACTTC
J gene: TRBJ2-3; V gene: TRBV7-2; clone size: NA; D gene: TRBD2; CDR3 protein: CASSLRLSGRVDTQYF; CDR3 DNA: TGTGCCAGCAGCTTACGTCTGAGCGGGAGGGTCGATACGCAGTATTTT
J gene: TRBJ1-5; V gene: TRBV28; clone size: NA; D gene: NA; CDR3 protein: CASSVGGLSNQPQHF; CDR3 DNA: TGTGCCAGCAGCGTGGGGGGGTTAAGCAATCAGCCCCAGCATTTT
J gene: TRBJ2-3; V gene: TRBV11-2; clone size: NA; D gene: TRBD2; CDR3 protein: CASSSSGSTDTQYF; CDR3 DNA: TGTGCCAGCAGCTCTAGCGGGAGCACAGATACGCAGTATTTT
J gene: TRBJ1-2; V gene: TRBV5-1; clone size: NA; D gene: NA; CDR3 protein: CASSLGDETYGYTF; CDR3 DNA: TGCGCCAGCAGCTTGGGGGACGAAACCTATGGCTACACCTTC
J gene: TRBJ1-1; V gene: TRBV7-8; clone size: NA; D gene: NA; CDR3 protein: CASSPRGQLGVEEAFF; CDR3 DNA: TGTGCCAGCAGCCCACGTGGACAGCTAGGGGTAGAAGAAGCTTTCTTT
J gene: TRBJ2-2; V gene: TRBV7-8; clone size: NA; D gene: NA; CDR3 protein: CASSPQGELFF; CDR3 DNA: TGTGCCAGCAGCCCCCAGGGGGAGCTGTTTTTT
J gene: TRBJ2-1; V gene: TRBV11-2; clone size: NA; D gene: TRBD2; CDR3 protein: CASSVTSGRSNEQFF; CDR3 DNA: TGTGCCAGCAGCGTCACTAGCGGGAGAAGTAATGAGCAGTTCTTC
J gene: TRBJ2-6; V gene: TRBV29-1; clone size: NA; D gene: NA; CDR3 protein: CSVVSEYRTGANVLTF; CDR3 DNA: TGCAGCGTTGTTTCGGAGTACCGTACTGGGGCCAACGTCCTGACTTTC
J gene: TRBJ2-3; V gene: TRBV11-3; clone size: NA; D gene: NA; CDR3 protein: CASSLDGSYTDTQYF; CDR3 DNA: TGTGCCAGCAGCTTAGACGGGAGTTACACAGATACGCAGTATTTT
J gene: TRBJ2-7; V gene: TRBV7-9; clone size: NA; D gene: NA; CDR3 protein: CASSLGQGTSEQYF; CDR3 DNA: TGTGCCAGCAGCTTAGGGCAGGGAACGAGCGAGCAGTACTTC
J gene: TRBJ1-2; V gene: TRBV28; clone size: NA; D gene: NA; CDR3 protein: CASSSPGRTYGYTF; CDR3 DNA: TGTGCCAGCAGCTCCCCGGGACGGACCTATGGCTACACCTTC
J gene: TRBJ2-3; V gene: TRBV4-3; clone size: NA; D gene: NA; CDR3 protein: CASSQDWPSREDTQYF; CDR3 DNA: TGCGCCAGCAGCCAAGATTGGCCTAGCAGAGAGGATACGCAGTATTTT
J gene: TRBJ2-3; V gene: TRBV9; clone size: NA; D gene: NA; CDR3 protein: CASSVGPQTSTDTQYF; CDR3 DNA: TGTGCCAGCAGCGTAGGACCCCAAACGTCGACAGATACGCAGTATTTT
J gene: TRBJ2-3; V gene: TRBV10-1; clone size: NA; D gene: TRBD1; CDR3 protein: CASSPTGLDTQYF; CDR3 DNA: TGCGCCAGCAGCCCGACAGGGTTAGATACGCAGTATTTT
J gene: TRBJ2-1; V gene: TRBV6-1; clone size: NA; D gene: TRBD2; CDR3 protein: CASSEKAGSYNEQFF; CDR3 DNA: TGTGCCAGCAGTGAAAAAGCGGGGTCCTACAATGAGCAGTTCTTC
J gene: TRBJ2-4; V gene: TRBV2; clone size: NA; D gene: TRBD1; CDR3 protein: CASRTQGASKNIQYF; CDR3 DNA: TGTGCCAGCAGGACTCAGGGGGCATCCAAAAACATTCAGTACTTC
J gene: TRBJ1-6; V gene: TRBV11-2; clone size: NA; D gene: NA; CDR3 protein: CASSPRPSADNSPLHF; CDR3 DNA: TGTGCCAGCAGCCCCCGCCCGTCGGCGGATAATTCACCCCTCCACTTT
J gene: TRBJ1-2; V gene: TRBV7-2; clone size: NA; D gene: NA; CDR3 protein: CASSLAQGSYGYTF; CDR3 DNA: TGTGCCAGCAGCTTAGCACAAGGAAGTTATGGCTACACCTTC
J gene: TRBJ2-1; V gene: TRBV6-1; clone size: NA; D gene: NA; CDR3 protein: CASSDMRGLYNEQFF; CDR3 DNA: TGTGCCAGCAGTGATATGAGGGGTTTATACAATGAGCAGTTCTTC
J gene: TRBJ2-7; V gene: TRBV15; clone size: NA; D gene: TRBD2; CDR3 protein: CATSKIPQGGRRYEQYF; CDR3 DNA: TGTGCCACCAGCAAGATCCCTCAGGGCGGGAGGAGATACGAGCAGTACTTC
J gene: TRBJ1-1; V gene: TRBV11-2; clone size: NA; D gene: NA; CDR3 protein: CASSFRGSGTEAFF; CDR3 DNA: TGTGCCAGCAGCTTCCGGGGGTCGGGCACTGAAGCTTTCTTT
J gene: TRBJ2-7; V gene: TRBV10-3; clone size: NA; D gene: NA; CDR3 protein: CAISSAGALSYEQYF; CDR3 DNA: TGTGCCATCAGTTCAGCGGGTGCCCTCTCCTACGAGCAGTACTTC
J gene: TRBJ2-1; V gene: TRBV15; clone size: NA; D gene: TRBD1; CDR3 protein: CATSRGGQGDNEQFF; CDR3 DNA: TGTGCCACCAGCAGAGGCGGGCAGGGGGACAATGAGCAGTTCTTC
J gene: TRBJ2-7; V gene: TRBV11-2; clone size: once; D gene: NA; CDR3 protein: CASSWGERYEQYF; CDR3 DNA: TGTGCCAGCAGCTGGGGGGAGCGCTACGAGCAGTACTTC
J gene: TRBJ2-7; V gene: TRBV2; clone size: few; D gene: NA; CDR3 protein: CASSDVFSYEQYF; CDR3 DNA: TGTGCCAGCAGTGACGTGTTCTCCTACGAGCAGTACTTC
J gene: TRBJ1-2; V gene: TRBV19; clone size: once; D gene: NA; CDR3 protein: CASSIYGKGYTF; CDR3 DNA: TGTGCCAGTAGTATCTATGGGAAGGGCTACACCTTC
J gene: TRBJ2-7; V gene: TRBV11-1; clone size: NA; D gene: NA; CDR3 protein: CASSFGTEYEQYF; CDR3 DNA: TGTGCCAGCAGCTTCGGGACGGAATACGAGCAGTACTTC
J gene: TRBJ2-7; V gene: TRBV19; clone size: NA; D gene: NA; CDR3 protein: CASSATYDEQYF; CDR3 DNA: TGTGCCAGTAGTGCCACCTACGACGAGCAGTACTTC
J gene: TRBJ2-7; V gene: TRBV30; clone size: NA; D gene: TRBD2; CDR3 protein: CAWASGAAYEQYF; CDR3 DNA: TGTGCCTGGGCTAGCGGGGCTGCCTACGAGCAGTACTTC